This is a list of T cell receptor beta chains from one sample in a study of T cells after posttransplantation cyclophosphamide. Assay used: immunoSEQ multiplex PCR; TCRdb lists only in-frame clones, some missing. This table holds tens of thousands of clones, around 95% found once. The sample consisted of PBMCs. The receptors derive from a woman between 25 and 40 years old in good health and a related stem cell transplant donor. The CDR3 runs from the conserved cysteine through the conserved F or W. The D gene is left open where the match is weak. For some rows the clone size is stated as once, few or many, or as a class when expanded; others skip it.

size: .; V: TRBV30; D: TRBD1; J: TRBJ1-5; CDR3: CAWSKDRGNQPQHF; DNA: TGTGCCTGGAGTAAAGACAGGGGAAATCAGCCCCAGCATTTT
size: .; V: TRBV7-2; D: TRBD2; J: TRBJ2-3; CDR3: CASSLASGGQDTQYF; DNA: TGTGCCAGCAGCTTAGCAAGCGGGGGTCAAGATACGCAGTATTTT
size: .; V: TRBV4-1; D: .; J: TRBJ2-5; CDR3: CASSQGHLETQYF; DNA: TGCGCCAGCAGCCAAGGCCACCTGGAGACCCAGTACTTC
size: once; V: TRBV11-2; D: .; J: TRBJ2-5; CDR3: CASSRTGEETQYF; DNA: TGTGCCAGCAGCCGGACGGGGGAGGAGACCCAGTACTTC
size: .; V: TRBV5-1; D: .; J: TRBJ2-2; CDR3: CASSVVLAITGELFF; DNA: TGCGCCAGCAGCGTCGTGTTGGCAATAACCGGGGAGCTGTTTTTT
size: medium-sized; V: TRBV4-3; D: .; J: TRBJ2-6; CDR3: CASSQDLMTVDSLFAGANVLTF; DNA: TGCGCCAGCAGCCAAGATCTTATGACGGTGGACAGTTTATTTGCTGGGGCCAACGTCCTGACTTTC
size: .; V: TRBV5-5; D: .; J: TRBJ2-7; CDR3: CASSLGVLSPYEQYF; DNA: TGTGCCAGCAGCTTGGGGGTACTAAGCCCCTACGAGCAGTACTTC
size: .; V: TRBV6-6; D: .; J: TRBJ2-7; CDR3: CASNPGYGEGQYF; DNA: TGTGCCAGCAACCCAGGGTATGGAGAGGGCCAGTACTTC
size: .; V: TRBV7-8; D: TRBD2; J: TRBJ2-7; CDR3: CASSAFGGTPSKQYF; DNA: TGTGCCAGCAGCGCCTTCGGGGGGACCCCCTCGAAGCAGTACTTC
size: .; V: TRBV9; D: .; J: TRBJ2-2; CDR3: CASSLNTGELFF; DNA: TGTGCCAGCAGCCTCAACACCGGGGAGCTGTTTTTT
size: once; V: TRBV6-1; D: .; J: TRBJ1-6; CDR3: CASSEVNRGSVSGPLHF; DNA: TGTGCCAGCAGTGAAGTGAATAGGGGTTCTGTTAGCGGACCCCTCCACTTT
size: .; V: TRBV19; D: TRBD2; J: TRBJ2-3; CDR3: CASSGGIAGVTTDTQYF; DNA: TGTGCCAGTAGTGGGGGAATAGCGGGGGTCACCACAGATACGCAGTATTTT
size: .; V: TRBV10-1; D: TRBD2; J: TRBJ2-5; CDR3: CTESGGAILQETQYF; DNA: TGCACGGAGTCGGGGGGTGCAATCCTCCAAGAGACCCAGTACTTC
size: .; V: TRBV2; D: TRBD1; J: TRBJ2-3; CDR3: CASTKWNRGPDTQYF; DNA: TGTGCCAGCACTAAATGGAACAGGGGGCCGGATACGCAGTATTTT
size: .; V: TRBV10-1; D: TRBD1; J: TRBJ2-7; CDR3: CASSDGQGAHEQYF; DNA: TGCGCCAGCAGTGATGGGCAGGGGGCCCACGAGCAGTACTTC
size: once; V: TRBV7-8; D: .; J: TRBJ2-1; CDR3: CASSLRLETEQFF; DNA: TGTGCCAGCAGCTTAAGACTAGAAACGGAGCAGTTCTTC
size: .; V: TRBV7-2; D: .; J: TRBJ1-2; CDR3: CASSPGQPNYGYTF; DNA: TGTGCCAGCAGCCCCGGACAGCCCAACTATGGCTACACCTTC
size: .; V: TRBV5-1; D: TRBD1; J: TRBJ1-2; CDR3: CASSLTGTDLYGYTF; DNA: TGCGCCAGCAGCTTGACCGGGACAGACCTCTATGGCTACACCTTC
size: .; V: TRBV14; D: .; J: TRBJ2-7; CDR3: CASSRAGEQYF; DNA: TGTGCCAGCAGCAGGGCCGGGGAGCAGTACTTC
size: .; V: TRBV28; D: .; J: TRBJ1-1; CDR3: CASSTYWRGNTEAFF; DNA: TGTGCCAGCAGTACTTATTGGAGAGGGAACACTGAAGCTTTCTTT
size: .; V: TRBV12-5; D: TRBD1; J: TRBJ2-1; CDR3: CASGQTGTGGSYNEQFF; DNA: TGTGCTAGTGGTCAGACCGGGACAGGGGGTTCCTACAATGAGCAGTTCTTC
size: few; V: TRBV30; D: .; J: TRBJ2-5; CDR3: CAWSTGIQETQYF; DNA: TGTGCCTGGAGTACCGGGATCCAAGAGACCCAGTACTTC
size: once; V: TRBV5-1; D: .; J: TRBJ2-7; CDR3: CASSSVAGRSYEQYF; DNA: TGCGCCAGCAGCTCGGTCGCGGGAAGGTCCTACGAGCAGTACTTC
size: .; V: TRBV4-2; D: .; J: TRBJ2-7; CDR3: CASSQETPRGEQYF; DNA: TGTGCCAGCAGCCAAGAAACCCCCCGAGGCGAGCAGTACTTC
size: .; V: TRBV7-9; D: .; J: TRBJ1-2; CDR3: CASRVTQTGGYTF; DNA: TGTGCCAGCAGGGTTACACAGACCGGCGGCTACACCTTC
size: .; V: TRBV29-1; D: .; J: TRBJ2-5; CDR3: CSVRAHEETQYF; DNA: TGCAGCGTTCGGGCCCACGAGGAGACCCAGTACTTC